The subject of this entry is one T cell receptor beta chain. Libraries were prepared by immunoSEQ multiplex PCR; TCRdb keeps only in-frame clonotypes and omits some of them. This sample has about 130,000 clones, with around 97% found just once. The data were taken from a study of T cell changes during pregnancy in multiple sclerosis. The CDR3 loop spans 13 amino acids. The ends were cut back, 3 bases at V and 0 bases at J, with 5 bases in the middle. Germline V gene sequence: CDR1 MRHNA, CDR2 SNTAGT. This TCR came from a female donor with multiple sclerosis, enrolled in a pregnancy study. The starting material was peripheral blood, obtained after pregnancy. This sequence joins TRBV6-4 and TRBJ1-1; D uncertain. CDR3 bases: TGTGCCAGCAGTGATGGCATGAACACTGAAGCTTTCTTT. This sequence encodes CASSDGMNTEAFF.